This is a list of T cell receptor beta chains from one sample in a study of technical replicates of blood from a few donors. TCRdb's table, derived via immunoSEQ multiplex PCR, lists solely in-frame clones and lacks some. The data hold approximately 81,000 clones, with roughly 95% observed a single time. The sample taken for sequencing was T cells isolated from PBMCs. These receptors all stem from a human donor in good health. Each CDR3 is given with its conserved first and last residue. D genes are given only for firm matches.

>TRBJ2-7|NA|TRBV5-6
TGTGCCAGCAGCTCGGGACTGGTCTTCTACGAGCAGTACTTC
CASSSGLVFYEQYF
>TRBJ2-1|NA|TRBV19
TGTGCCAGTAGTATGCAGGGGCAACACAATGAGCAGTTCTTC
CASSMQGQHNEQFF
>TRBJ1-1|NA|TRBV28
TGTGCCAGCTCACGGTGGGAGACTGAAGCTTTCTTT
CASSRWETEAFF
>TRBJ1-5|NA|TRBV6-5
TGTGCCAGCAGGGTTGACATCTATAGCAATCAGCCCCAGCATTTT
CASRVDIYSNQPQHF
>TRBJ2-7|NA|TRBV19
TGTGCCAGTACCCGTTGGGCAAGCTCCTACGAGCAGTACTTC
CASTRWASSYEQYF
>TRBJ1-1|NA|TRBV7-9
TGTGCCAGCAGCTTTGAAGAGACAGGGAACACTGAAGCTTTCTTT
CASSFEETGNTEAFF
>TRBJ1-2|NA|TRBV7-9
TGTGCCAGCAGCTTATTGGTGTGGTTAGTCGAGTTC
CASSLLVWLVEF
>TRBJ2-3|TRBD2|TRBV7-8
TGTGCCAGCAGCCCGCGGGGGGAGCGGGAGATCGGGGATACGCAGTATTTT
CASSPRGEREIGDTQYF
>TRBJ1-1|NA|TRBV4-3
TGCGCCAGCAGCCGATCCCGGGACTCTGAAGCTTTCTTT
CASSRSRDSEAFF
>TRBJ2-3|TRBD1|TRBV11-3
TGTGCCAGCAGCTTTCGACAGGGCCTAGATACGCAGTATTTT
CASSFRQGLDTQYF
>TRBJ2-1|TRBD1|TRBV4-1
TGCGCCAGCAGCCTGGGACAGGGGAGATCAGATGAGCAGTTCTTC
CASSLGQGRSDEQFF
>TRBJ2-7|NA|TRBV27
TGTGCCAGCAGTCCCGAGGACAGGGGTAGCCGACGGGAGGGGTACGAGCAGTACTTC
CASSPEDRGSRREGYEQYF
>TRBJ1-1|TRBD1|TRBV28
TGTGCCAGCAGTTCTCTGGACAGGGAGGCTTTCTTT
CASSSLDREAFF
>TRBJ2-7|TRBD1|TRBV27
TGTGCCAGCAGTTTCGGACAGGGTCTTTTTTACGAGCAGTACTTC
CASSFGQGLFYEQYF
>TRBJ2-7|TRBD1|TRBV12-5
TGTGCTAGTGCCTCCGGACAGGGGCCCCACGAGCAGTACTTC
CASASGQGPHEQYF
>TRBJ1-1|NA|TRBV7-8
TGTGCCAGCAGCTTAGAACTAAGGAACACTGAAGCTTTCTTT
CASSLELRNTEAFF